This TCR beta chain was recovered during a study of blood T cell repertoires in COVID-19. Study overall: COVID-19 samples collected from the United States, Italy and Spain covered acute and convalescent phases. PBMCs, B-cell-depleted T cells, or T cells were the source of the cDNA or gDNA that made up the material.

The germline gives CDR1 MDHEN, CDR2 SYDVKM. V lost 2 bases and J 6 bases, leaving 7 bases between the germline ends. The length of the CDR3 is 12 residues. Source study methods: Using reference gene primer amplification, nucleated cell counts were estimated. The protocol was immunoSEQ multiplex PCR, while the TCRdb copy is restricted to in-frame clones and leaves out a portion. V, J and clone size are those of that table, while D and trimming were read from the DNA. The sample lists about 190,000 clones, roughly 80% seen once, with about 13% in the top ten. Comments on this clone: Other DNA sequences in this specimen translate into the identical CDR3.

Sequenced sample: peripheral blood. The clonotype comes from a man in his forties or fifties who had recovered from COVID-19. This chain joins TRBV28 and TRBJ1-2; possibly TRBD1 for D (5 bases). This chain's CDR3 is CASSLDRDGYTF. CDR3 sequence (DNA): TGTGCCAGCAGTTTAGACAGAGATGGCTACACCTTC.